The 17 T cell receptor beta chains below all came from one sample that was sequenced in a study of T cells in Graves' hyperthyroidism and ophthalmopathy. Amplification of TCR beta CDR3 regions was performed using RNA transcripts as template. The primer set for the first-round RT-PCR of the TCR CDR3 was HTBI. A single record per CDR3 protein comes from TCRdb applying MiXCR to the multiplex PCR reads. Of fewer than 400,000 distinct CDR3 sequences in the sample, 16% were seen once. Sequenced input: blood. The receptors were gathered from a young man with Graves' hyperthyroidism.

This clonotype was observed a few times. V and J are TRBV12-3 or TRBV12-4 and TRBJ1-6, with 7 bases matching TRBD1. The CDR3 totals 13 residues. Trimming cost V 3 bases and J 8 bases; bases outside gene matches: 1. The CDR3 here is CASSFTGDSPLHF. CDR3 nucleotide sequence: TGTGCCAGCAGTTTCACAGGGGATTCACCCCTCCACTTT.

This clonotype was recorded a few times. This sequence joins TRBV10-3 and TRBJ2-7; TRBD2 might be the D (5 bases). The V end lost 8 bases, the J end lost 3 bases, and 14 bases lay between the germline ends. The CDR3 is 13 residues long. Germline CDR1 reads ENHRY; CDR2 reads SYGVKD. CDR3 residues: CAIAHGVSYEQYF. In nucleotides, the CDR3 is TGTGCCATCGCCCACGGGGTTAGCTACGAGCAGTACTTC.

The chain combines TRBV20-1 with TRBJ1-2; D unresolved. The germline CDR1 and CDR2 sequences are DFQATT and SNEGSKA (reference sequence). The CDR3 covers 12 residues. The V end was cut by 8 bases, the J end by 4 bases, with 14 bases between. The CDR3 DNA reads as TGCAGTCTCCTCGGGCAGGCCTATGGCTACACCTTC. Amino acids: CSLLGQAYGYTF.

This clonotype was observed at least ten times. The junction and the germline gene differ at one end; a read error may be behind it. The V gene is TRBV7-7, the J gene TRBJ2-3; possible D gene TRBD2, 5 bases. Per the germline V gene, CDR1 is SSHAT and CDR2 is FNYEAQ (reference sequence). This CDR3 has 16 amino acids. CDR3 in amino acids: CASSLGGGPRADTQYF. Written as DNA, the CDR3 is TGTGCTAGCAGCTTAGGAGGAGGTCCTCGCGCAGATACGCAGTATTTT.

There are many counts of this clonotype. This chain's CDR3 is CSAIMTGKGSDTQYF. As DNA, the CDR3 is TGCAGTGCTATAATGACAGGGAAGGGATCGGATACGCAGTATTTT. V usage is TRBV20-1 and J usage is TRBJ2-3; 7 bases line up with TRBD1. The length of the CDR3 is 15 residues. Germline V gene lookup returns CDR1 DFQATT and CDR2 SNEGSKA (reference sequence). J was trimmed by 6 bases and V by 4 bases; bases with no gene match: 13.

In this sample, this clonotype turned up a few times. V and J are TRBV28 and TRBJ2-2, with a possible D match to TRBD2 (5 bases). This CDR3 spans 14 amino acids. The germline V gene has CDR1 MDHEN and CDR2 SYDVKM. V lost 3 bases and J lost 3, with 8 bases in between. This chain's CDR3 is CASSFMEDTGELFF. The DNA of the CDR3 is TGTGCCAGCAGTTTTATGGAGGACACCGGGGAGCTGTTTTTT.

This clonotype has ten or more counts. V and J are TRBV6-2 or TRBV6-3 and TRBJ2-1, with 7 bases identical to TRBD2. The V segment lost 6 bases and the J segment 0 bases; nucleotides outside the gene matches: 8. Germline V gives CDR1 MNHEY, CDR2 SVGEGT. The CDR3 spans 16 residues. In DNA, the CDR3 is TGTGCCAGCAGACCCGGGAGGCTCAGCTCCTACAATGAGCAGTTCTTC. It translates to CASRPGRLSSYNEQFF.

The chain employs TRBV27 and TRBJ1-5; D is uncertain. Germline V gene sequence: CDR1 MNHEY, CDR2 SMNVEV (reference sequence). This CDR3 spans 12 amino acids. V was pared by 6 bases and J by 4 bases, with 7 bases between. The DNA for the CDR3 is TGTGCCAGCAGAAACGGGAATCAGCCCCAGCATTTT. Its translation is CASRNGNQPQHF.

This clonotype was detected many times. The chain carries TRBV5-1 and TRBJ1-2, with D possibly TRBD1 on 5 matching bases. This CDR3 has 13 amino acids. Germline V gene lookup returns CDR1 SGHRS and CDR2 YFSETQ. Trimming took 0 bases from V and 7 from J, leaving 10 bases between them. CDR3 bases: TGCGCCAGCAGCTTGGAGTCAGGGTTTGGCTACACCTTC. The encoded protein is CASSLESGFGYTF.

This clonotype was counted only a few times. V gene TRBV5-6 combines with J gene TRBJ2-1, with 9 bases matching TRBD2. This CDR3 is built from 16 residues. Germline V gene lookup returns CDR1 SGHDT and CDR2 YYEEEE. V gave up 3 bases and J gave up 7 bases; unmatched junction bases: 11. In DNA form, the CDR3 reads TGTGCCAGCAGCTGGGGCATAGCGGGAGTAACGAATGAGCAGTTCTTC. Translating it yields CASSWGIAGVTNEQFF.

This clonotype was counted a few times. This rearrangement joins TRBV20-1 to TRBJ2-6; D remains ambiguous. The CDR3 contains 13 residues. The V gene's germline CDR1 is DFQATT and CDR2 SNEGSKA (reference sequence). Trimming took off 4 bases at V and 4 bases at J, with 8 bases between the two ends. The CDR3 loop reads CSAIDPGANVLTF. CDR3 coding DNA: TGCAGTGCTATAGACCCGGGGGCCAACGTCCTGACTTTC.

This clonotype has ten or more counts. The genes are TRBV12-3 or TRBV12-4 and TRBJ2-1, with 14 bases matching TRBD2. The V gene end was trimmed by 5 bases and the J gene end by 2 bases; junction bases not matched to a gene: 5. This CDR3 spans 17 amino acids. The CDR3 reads CASSPRTSGRTYNEQFF. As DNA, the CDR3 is TGTGCCAGCAGTCCGCGGACTAGCGGGAGGACCTACAATGAGCAGTTCTTC.

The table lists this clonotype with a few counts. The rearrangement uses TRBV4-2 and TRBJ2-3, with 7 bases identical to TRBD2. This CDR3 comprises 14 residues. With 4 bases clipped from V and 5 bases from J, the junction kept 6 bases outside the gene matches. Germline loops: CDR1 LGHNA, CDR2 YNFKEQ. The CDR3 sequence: CASSPGGGKDTQYF. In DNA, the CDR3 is TGTGCCAGCAGCCCCGGGGGAGGGAAAGATACGCAGTATTTT.

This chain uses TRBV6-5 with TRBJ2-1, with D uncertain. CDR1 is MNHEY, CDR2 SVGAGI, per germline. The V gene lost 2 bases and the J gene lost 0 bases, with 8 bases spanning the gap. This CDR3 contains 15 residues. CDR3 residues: CASSYDAGSYNEQFF. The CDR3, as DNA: TGTGCCAGCAGTTACGACGCAGGCTCCTACAATGAGCAGTTCTTC.

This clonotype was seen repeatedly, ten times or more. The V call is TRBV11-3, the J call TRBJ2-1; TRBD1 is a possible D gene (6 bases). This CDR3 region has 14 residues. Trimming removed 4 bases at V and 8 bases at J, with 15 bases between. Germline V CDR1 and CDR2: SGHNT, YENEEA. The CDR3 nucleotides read TGTGCCAGCAGCTCGAAACAGGGCGCGGATGAGCAGTTCTTC. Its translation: CASSSKQGADEQFF.

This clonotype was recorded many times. The CDR3 loop is CSAAGTGGLVAFF. CDR3 nucleotide sequence: TGCAGTGCTGCGGGGACAGGGGGCTTAGTAGCTTTCTTT. The chain employs TRBV20-1 and TRBJ1-1; 12 bases align to TRBD1. The CDR3 loop spans 13 amino acids. Germline V gene lookup returns CDR1 DFQATT and CDR2 SNEGSKA (reference sequence). The ends lost 5 bases at V and 10 bases at J; junction bases unmatched: 8.

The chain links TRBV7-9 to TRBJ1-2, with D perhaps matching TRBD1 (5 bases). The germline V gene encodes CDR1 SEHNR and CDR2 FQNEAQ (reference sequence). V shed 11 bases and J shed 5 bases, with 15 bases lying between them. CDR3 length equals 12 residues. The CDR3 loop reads CAAGMGGYGYTF. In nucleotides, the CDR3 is TGTGCCGCGGGTATGGGGGGTTATGGCTACACCTTC. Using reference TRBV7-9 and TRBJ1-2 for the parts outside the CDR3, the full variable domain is DTGVSQNPRHKITKRGQNVTFRCDPISEHNRLYWYRQTLGQGPEFLTYFQNEAQLEKSRLLSDRFSAERPKGSFSTLEIQRTEQGDSAMYLCAAGMGGYGYTFGSGTRLTVV.